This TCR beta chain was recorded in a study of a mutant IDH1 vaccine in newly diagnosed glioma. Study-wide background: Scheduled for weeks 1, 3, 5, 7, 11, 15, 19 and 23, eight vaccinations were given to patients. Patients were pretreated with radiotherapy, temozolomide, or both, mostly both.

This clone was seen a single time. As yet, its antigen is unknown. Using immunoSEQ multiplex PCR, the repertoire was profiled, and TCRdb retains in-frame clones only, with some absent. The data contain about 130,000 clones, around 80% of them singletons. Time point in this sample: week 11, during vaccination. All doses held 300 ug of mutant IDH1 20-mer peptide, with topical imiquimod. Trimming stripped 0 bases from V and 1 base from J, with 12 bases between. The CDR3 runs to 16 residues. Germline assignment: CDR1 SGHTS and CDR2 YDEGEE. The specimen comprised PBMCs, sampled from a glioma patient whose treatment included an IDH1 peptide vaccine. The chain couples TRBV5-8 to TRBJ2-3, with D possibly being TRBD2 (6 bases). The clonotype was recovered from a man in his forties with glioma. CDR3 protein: CASSLGRDGRTDTQYF. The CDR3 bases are TGTGCCAGCAGCTTGGGGCGGGACGGCCGCACAGATACGCAGTATTTT.